The 12 T cell receptor beta chains in this list originate from one sample, sequenced in a study of tumor-infiltrating lymphocytes in primary liver carcinoma. Co-extraction of both nucleic acids (RNA and DNA) used about 18-31 mg of unsorted bulk tissue. Synthesis of TCR beta cDNA was carried out from about 500 ng total RNA with a constant-region primer. The TCR beta library was amplified through three nested multiplex PCR rounds in a modified ARM-PCR procedure. Both of the initial two PCR rounds ran for roughly 11 cycles and employed TRBV1-TRBV30 forward primers alongside a C-beta reverse primer. A single record per CDR3 protein comes from TCRdb applying MiXCR to the multiplex PCR reads. The sample has about 190,000 distinct CDR3 sequences, about 85% seen once; the top ten hold about a sixth. The sample comprised tumor tissue from primary liver carcinoma. The receptors come from a middle-aged man with primary liver carcinoma and hepatitis B virus infection.

For this clonotype: The junction shows a germline mismatch at one end, possibly a read error. The chain uses TRBV11-1 and TRBJ2-4, with 8 bases aligning to TRBD2. CDR1 and CDR2 from the germline V gene are SGHAT and FQDESV (reference sequence). The length of the CDR3 is 17 residues. Written as DNA, the CDR3 is TGTGCCCGCAGCTTTCCAGGGACTAGTGGGACCAAAAACACTCAGTACTTC. Amino acids: CARSFPGTSGTKNTQYF.

This clonotype was seen only a few times. The chain has TRBV5-1 and TRBJ2-1; TRBD1 matches at 7 bases. Germline V gene lookup returns CDR1 SGHRS and CDR2 YFSETQ. The CDR3 is 13 amino acids. J gave up 12 bases and V 0 bases, and 6 bases lay outside the gene matches. The DNA for the CDR3 is TGCGCCAGCAGCTTGGGAAGACAGGGAAGGCAGTTCTTC. Amino acids: CASSLGRQGRQFF.

Of note for this clonotype: A read error is possible here, since a much larger clone lies one base away. The rearrangement joins TRBV7-9 to TRBJ2-1; D remains ambiguous. Germline V gene sequence: CDR1 SEHNR, CDR2 FQNEAQ (reference sequence). The CDR3 consists of 12 residues. The CDR3 is CTSSFENNEQFF. CDR3 coding DNA: TGTACCAGCAGCTTTGAGAACAATGAGCAGTTCTTC.

On this clonotype: One junction end disagrees with the germline gene, perhaps due to a read error. CDR3 DNA: TGCAGCGTTGGATCGGGCGGCATAGCTGAAGCCTTCTTT. Its translation: CSVGSGGIAEAFF. The chain combines TRBV29-1 with TRBJ1-1; no firm D call. Looked up from germline, CDR1 is SQVTM and CDR2 is ANQGSEA. This CDR3 spans 13 amino acids. The full variable domain, completed using reference TRBV29-1 and TRBJ1-1, is SAVISQKPSRDICQRGTSLTIQCQVDSQVTMMFWYRQQPGQSLTLIATANQGSEATYESGFVIDKFPISRPNLTFSTLTVSNMSPEDSSIYLCSVGSGGIAEAFFGQGTRLTVV.

A note on this clonotype: Compared with germline, one end of the junction differs, possibly owing to a read error. The rearrangement uses TRBV12-3 or TRBV12-4 and TRBJ2-7, with 7 nucleotides matching TRBD2. This CDR3 contains 14 residues. The CDR3 nucleotides are TGTGCCAGTAGTCCAGCGGGACTAAGGAACGAACAGTACTTC. This codes for CASSPAGLRNEQYF.

This clonotype was recorded once. V gene TRBV29-1 combines with J gene TRBJ1-5; no clear D. This CDR3 has 13 residues. V shed 4 bases and J shed 4 bases, with 11 bases lying between them. Germline assignment: CDR1 SQVTM and CDR2 ANQGSEA. CDR3 DNA sequence: TGCAGCGTTGTCGGGCACATGAATCAGCCCCAGCATTTT. This codes for CSVVGHMNQPQHF.

Comments on this clonotype: One end of the junction fails to match germline, which may point to a read error. The rearrangement uses TRBV7-3 and TRBJ2-1, with D possibly being TRBD2 (5 bases). Germline CDR1 reads SGHTA; CDR2 reads FQGTGA. The CDR3 spans 14 residues. CDR3 coding DNA: TGTGCCAACAGCTTAGGTACTAGACTGGATGAGCAGTTCTTC. This sequence encodes CANSLGTRLDEQFF. Using reference TRBV7-3 and TRBJ2-1 for the parts outside the CDR3, the full variable domain is GAGVSQTPSNKVTEKGKYVELRCDPISGHTALYWYRQSLGQGPEFLIYFQGTGAADDSGLPNDRFFAVRPEGSVSTLKIQRTERGDSAVYLCANSLGTRLDEQFFGPGTRLTVL.

On this clonotype: Because it lacks the conserved phenylalanine or tryptophan at the end, this CDR3 is likely a read error. The chain combines TRBV10-3 with TRBJ2-1, with D perhaps matching TRBD1 (5 bases). Germline CDR1 reads ENHRY; CDR2 reads SYGVKD. The CDR3 covers 15 residues. The CDR3 spells CAITESSGPYNKQFL. CDR3 coding DNA: TGTGCCATCACTGAGTCGTCAGGGCCCTACAATAAGCAGTTCCTC.

This clonotype was found a few times. Just one base apart from a much larger clone, this may be a read error. The CDR3 coding sequence is TGTGCCAGCAGTTACTCGCCCCAGGATGGCTACGAGCAGTACTTC. It codes for CASSYSPQDGYEQYF. The J gene is TRBJ2-7, the V gene TRBV6-5; unclear D gene. This CDR3 has 15 residues. With 0 bases removed from V and 3 bases from J, the gap between germline ends came to 12 bases. The germline V gene encodes CDR1 MNHEY and CDR2 SVGAGI.

A note on this clonotype: The final CDR3 position lacks the conserved phenylalanine or tryptophan, pointing to a likely read error. The rearrangement uses TRBV11-2 and TRBJ2-1; possible D gene TRBD2, 6 bases. The CDR3 extends over 15 amino acids. Germline V gene lookup returns CDR1 SGHAT and CDR2 FQNNGV. This CDR3 reads CACSPDGSAYNEQFL. In DNA, the CDR3 is TGTGCATGCAGCCCCGACGGGAGTGCCTACAATGAGCAGTTCCTA.

This clonotype came up once. The chain has TRBV14 and TRBJ1-1, with D tentatively TRBD1 (5 bases). V lost 7 bases and J 11 bases, leaving 17 bases between the germline ends. The germline CDR1 and CDR2 sequences are SGHDN and FVKESK. This CDR3 has 12 residues. Here the CDR3 DNA reads TGTGCCAGCAACCTGTTGGGGGTTGATGCTTTCTTT. It is translated as CASNLLGVDAFF.

For this clonotype: This sequence may be a read error, since a much larger clone differs from it by one base. The chain employs TRBV13 and TRBJ2-1; no firm D call. Germline CDR1 PRHDT, CDR2 FYEKMQ (reference sequence). The CDR3 covers 11 residues. In DNA form, the CDR3 reads TGTGTCAGCAGCTTAAATGATGAGCAGTTCTTC. It encodes CVSSLNDEQFF. The whole variable domain, remainder taken from reference TRBV13 and TRBJ2-1, is AAGVIQSPRHLIKEKRETATLKCYPIPRHDTVYWYQQGPGQDPQFLISFYEKMQSDKGSIPDRFSAQQFSDYHSELNMSSLELGDSALYFCVSSLNDEQFFGPGTRLTVL.